The 27 T cell receptor beta chains below come from one sample, sequenced in a study of technical replicates of blood from a handful of donors (dated by TCRdb to about 2017). Receptors were amplified or captured by the immunoSEQ multiplex PCR assay. Drawn from immuneACCESS, this table holds only the in-frame rearrangements with V and J called that TCRdb kept. Clones are partly lost; checked studies trace under half to an unresolved V gene and leave the rest unexplained. In this sample the table shows just over 75,000 clones, approximately 93% of which occur a single time. The top ten clonotypes cover less than 0.5% of the sample. Material: T cells isolated from PBMCs. The receptors stem from a human donor in good health.

V and J are TRBV4-2 and TRBJ1-4; D remains unclear. The CDR3 has 15 amino acids. Germline V lookup: CDR1 LGHNA, CDR2 YNFKEQ. V gave up 5 bases and J gave up 6 bases, with 16 bases separating them. The CDR3 DNA reads as TGTGCCAGCAGCAACTACCGGGAATCCGATGAAAAACTGTTTTTT. Translating gives CASSNYRESDEKLFF.

V gene TRBV4-1 combines with J gene TRBJ2-7; TRBD1 might be the D (5 bases). CDR3 size: 15 residues. V lost 1 base to trimming and J lost 2 bases, with 12 bases between them. The germline CDR1 and CDR2 sequences are MGHRA and YSYEKL. For the CDR3, the DNA is TGCGCCAGCAGCCAAGGCCAGGGCAATACCTACGAGCAGTACTTC. Residues: CASSQGQGNTYEQYF.

The chain recombines TRBV18 with TRBJ2-2; TRBD2 matches 7 bases. The germline V gene has CDR1 KGHSH and CDR2 LQKENI. Trimming removed 0 bases from V and 5 bases from J; junction bases left unmatched: 3. This CDR3 has 15 amino acids. CDR3 coding DNA: TGTGCCAGCTCACCACCGCCGCGGGAGACCGGGGAGCTGTTTTTT. Encoded protein: CASSPPPRETGELFF. The full variable domain, completed using reference TRBV18 and TRBJ2-2, is NAGVMQNPRHLVRRRGQEARLRCSPMKGHSHVYWYRQLPEEGLKFMVYLQKENIIDESGMPKERFSAEFPKEGPSILRIQQVVRGDSAAYFCASSPPPRETGELFFGEGSRLTVL.

The V call is TRBV2, the J call TRBJ2-7, with TRBD1 as a possible D gene (6 bases). The CDR3 sequence is 15 residues long. The germline gives CDR1 SNHLY, CDR2 FYNNEI. V gave up 1 base and J gave up 2 bases, with 12 bases separating them. The CDR3 is CASSEGWQGTYEQYF. Written as DNA, the CDR3 is TGTGCCAGCAGTGAAGGTTGGCAGGGGACCTACGAGCAGTACTTC. Drawing the rest from reference TRBV2 and TRBJ2-7, the complete variable domain is EPEVTQTPSHQVTQMGQEVILRCVPISNHLYFYWYRQILGQKVEFLVSFYNNEISEKSEIFDDQFSVERPDGSNFTLKIRSTKLEDSAMYFCASSEGWQGTYEQYFGPGTRLTVT.

V gene TRBV6-9 combines with J gene TRBJ1-1, with D possibly TRBD1 on 5 matching bases. The CDR3 runs 16 residues. Germline V gene data show CDR1 as MNHGY and CDR2 as SVAAGI. V was cut by 2 bases and J by 1 base, with 14 bases left in between. The CDR3 region is CASSYIMGPGNTEAFF. Here the CDR3 DNA reads TGTGCCAGCAGTTATATTATGGGGCCCGGGAACACTGAAGCTTTCTTT.

This clone has just a few counts. V and J are TRBV7-3 and TRBJ1-1, with D possibly TRBD1 on 6 matching bases. Germline loops: CDR1 SGHTA, CDR2 FQGTGA. Trimming took 4 bases from V and 3 from J, leaving 12 bases between them. The CDR3 extends over 14 amino acids. In DNA form, the CDR3 reads TGTGCCAGCAGCTGGACAGCCGGGGACACTGAAGCTTTCTTT. Translated: CASSWTAGDTEAFF.

The chain links TRBV6-1 to TRBJ1-1, with 11 bases matching TRBD1. The V segment lost 4 bases and the J segment 10 bases; nucleotides outside the gene matches: 5. The V gene's germline CDR1 is MNHNS and CDR2 SASEGT. The CDR3 totals 13 residues. CDR3 in amino acids: CASSVDRGPGAFF. The CDR3 DNA is TGTGCCAGCAGTGTGGACAGGGGGCCGGGAGCTTTCTTT.

The rearrangement uses TRBV2 and TRBJ2-5, with 10 bases identical to TRBD2. This CDR3 comprises 14 residues. The germline V gene has CDR1 SNHLY and CDR2 FYNNEI. The ends lost 2 bases at V and 5 bases at J; junction bases unmatched: 2. The CDR3 sequence: CASSESGRVETQYF. The CDR3 region has the DNA TGTGCCAGCAGTGAAAGCGGGAGGGTGGAGACCCAGTACTTC.

The CDR3 sequence: CASSLGHKGTSGVDTQYF. CDR3 DNA sequence: TGTGCCAGCAGCTTAGGCCACAAGGGGACTAGCGGAGTAGATACGCAGTATTTT. The J gene is TRBJ2-3, the V gene TRBV7-3; TRBD2 matches 11 bases. Per the germline V gene, CDR1 is SGHTA and CDR2 is FQGTGA. Losses at the gene ends were 2 bases for V and 5 bases for J; bases not matched to a gene: 12. The CDR3 contains 18 residues. Full variable domain (rest looked up from reference TRBV7-3 and TRBJ2-3): GAGVSQTPSNKVTEKGKYVELRCDPISGHTALYWYRQSLGQGPEFLIYFQGTGAADDSGLPNDRFFAVRPEGSVSTLKIQRTERGDSAVYLCASSLGHKGTSGVDTQYFGPGTRLTVL.

This chain uses TRBV28 with TRBJ2-7; TRBD2 aligns across 11 bases. The CDR3 covers 15 residues. After removal of 5 bases from V and 7 bases from J, the junction contained 10 bases not matched to a gene. Germline V gene lookup returns CDR1 MDHEN and CDR2 SYDVKM. CDR3 region: CASSKQGLAGLEQYF. The CDR3 region has the DNA TGTGCCAGCAGTAAACAAGGACTAGCGGGTTTGGAGCAGTACTTC.

The rearrangement uses TRBV27 and TRBJ1-5, with D perhaps matching TRBD1 (6 bases). V was pared by 4 bases and J by 6 bases, with 22 bases between. This CDR3 comprises 17 residues. The germline V gene has CDR1 MNHEY and CDR2 SMNVEV (reference sequence). The CDR3 DNA follows: TGTGCCAGCAGTTCCCTTGAGGGGGATTGGTTAGGTCAGCCCCAGCATTTT. Amino acids: CASSSLEGDWLGQPQHF.

This sequence joins TRBV9 and TRBJ2-2; D ambiguous. The CDR3 has 13 amino acids. With 7 bases removed from V and 2 bases from J, the gap between germline ends came to 9 bases. Germline V CDR1 and CDR2: SGDLS, YYNGEE. In DNA form, the CDR3 reads TGTGCCAGCTCATGGCTTAACACCGGGGAGCTGTTTTTT. The encoded protein is CASSWLNTGELFF.

This clone was counted a few times. The CDR3 DNA sequence: TGTGCCAGCACGACCACGGACAGACCTTACAATGAGCAGTTCTTC. Its protein is CASTTTDRPYNEQFF. The rearrangement uses TRBV7-2 and TRBJ2-1, with D possibly matching TRBD1 (6 bases). Trimming removed 7 bases at V and 4 bases at J, with 17 bases between. The length of the CDR3 is 15 residues. Germline CDR1 and CDR2: SGHTA and FQGNSA.

The chain couples TRBV9 to TRBJ2-3, with 10 nucleotides matching TRBD2. The germline V gene encodes CDR1 SGDLS and CDR2 YYNGEE. The CDR3 is 17 residues long. J was trimmed by 2 bases and V by 0 bases; bases with no gene match: 6. The CDR3 DNA follows: TGTGCCAGCAGCGTAGTACCAAGCGGGAGGGTCACAGATACGCAGTATTTT. Its protein is CASSVVPSGRVTDTQYF.

The rearrangement joins TRBV28 to TRBJ1-4; unclear D gene. Trimming took 3 bases from V and 0 from J, leaving 8 bases between them. The CDR3 length is 15 residues. Germline V gives CDR1 MDHEN, CDR2 SYDVKM. This CDR3 is CASSFTTATNEKLFF. DNA of the CDR3: TGTGCCAGCAGTTTTACAACAGCAACTAATGAAAAACTGTTTTTT. The full variable domain, with the rest looked up from reference TRBV28 and TRBJ1-4, is DVKVTQSSRYLVKRTGEKVFLECVQDMDHENMFWYRQDPGLGLRLIYFSYDVKMKEKGDIPEGYSVSREKKERFSLILESASTNQTSMYLCASSFTTATNEKLFFGSGTQLSVL.

The chain couples TRBV28 to TRBJ2-3; D ambiguous. The germline V and J ends were trimmed by 5 bases and 4 bases, with 13 bases remaining between them. Germline CDR1 reads MDHEN; CDR2 reads SYDVKM. This CDR3 region has 14 residues. The CDR3 DNA sequence: TGTGCCAGCAGTCCGGTGGTTTTTCCAGATACGCAGTATTTT. Protein: CASSPVVFPDTQYF.

This clone was seen once. The J gene is TRBJ1-2, the V gene TRBV13, with 9 bases aligning to TRBD1. CDR1 is PRHDT and CDR2 is FYEKMQ in the germline V gene (reference sequence). Trimming took 0 bases from V and 4 from J; bases not matched to a gene: 3. This CDR3 comprises 15 residues. Written as DNA, the CDR3 is TGTGCCAGCAGCTTAGGAGGGACAGGGAGCTATGGCTACACCTTC. This codes for CASSLGGTGSYGYTF.

This chain uses TRBV10-2 with TRBJ2-3; TRBD2 might be the D (5 bases). Germline values: CDR1 WSHSY, CDR2 SAAADI. Trimming shortened V by 2 bases and J by 4 bases, and 10 bases separated the two germline ends. This CDR3 spans 14 amino acids. CDR3 loop: CASSEGLPADTQYF. CDR3 coding DNA: TGCGCCAGCAGTGAGGGACTGCCGGCAGATACGCAGTATTTT.

This chain links TRBV5-1 with TRBJ2-7; 8 bases are shared with TRBD1. This CDR3 region has 13 residues. CDR1 and CDR2 from the germline V gene are SGHRS and YFSETQ. The V segment lost 2 bases and the J segment 5 bases; nucleotides outside the gene matches: 3. This CDR3 reads CASSFGQGDEQYF. CDR3 nucleotides: TGCGCCAGCAGCTTCGGACAGGGCGACGAGCAGTACTTC.

This clone came up once. This chain connects TRBV7-9 to TRBJ2-1; 11 bases map to TRBD2. Germline CDR1 reads SEHNR; CDR2 reads FQNEAQ (reference sequence). With 5 bases clipped from V and 5 bases from J, the junction kept 5 bases outside the gene matches. The CDR3 runs to 15 residues. CDR3 DNA sequence: TGTGCCAGCAGCCCACTAGCGGGAGTTGACAATGAGCAGTTCTTC. Translation: CASSPLAGVDNEQFF.

This chain joins TRBV5-1 and TRBJ1-4; perhaps TRBD1 as D (5 bases). This CDR3 spans 15 amino acids. CDR1 is SGHRS, CDR2 YFSETQ, per germline. V lost 4 bases to trimming and J lost 1 base, with 11 bases between them. The CDR3 region has the DNA TGCGCCAGCAGCAGACAGCCGGGAACTAATGAAAAACTGTTTTTT. It translates to CASSRQPGTNEKLFF. The whole variable domain, filled in from reference TRBV5-1 and TRBJ1-4, reads KAGVTQTPRYLIKTRGQQVTLSCSPISGHRSVSWYQQTPGQGLQFLFEYFSETQRNKGNFPGRFSGRQFSNSRSEMNVSTLELGDSALYLCASSRQPGTNEKLFFGSGTQLSVL.

The chain links TRBV5-1 to TRBJ2-3; D may be TRBD1 (6 bases). V was pared by 2 bases and J by 4 bases, with 11 bases between. CDR3 size: 14 residues. Germline lookup yields CDR1 SGHRS and CDR2 YFSETQ. CDR3 protein: CASSFGEGADTQYF. CDR3 DNA: TGCGCCAGCAGCTTCGGTGAGGGGGCAGATACGCAGTATTTT.

The V and J genes are TRBV7-2 and TRBJ2-3, with a weak D call TRBD2 (5 bases). CDR3 length: 15 residues. V was cut by 2 bases and J by 4 bases, with 13 bases left in between. Germline V gives CDR1 SGHTA, CDR2 FQGNSA. CDR3 sequence: CASSLYWGVADTQYF. CDR3 DNA: TGTGCCAGCAGCTTATATTGGGGAGTGGCAGATACGCAGTATTTT. Combining the CDR3 with reference TRBV7-2 and TRBJ2-3 gives the whole variable domain GAGVSQSPSNKVTEKGKDVELRCDPISGHTALYWYRQSLGQGLEFLIYFQGNSAPDKSGLPSDRFSAERTGGSVSTLTIQRTQQEDSAVYLCASSLYWGVADTQYFGPGTRLTVL.

This clone was seen a single time. This rearrangement joins TRBV7-2 to TRBJ2-7; 10 bases line up with TRBD2. The CDR3 covers 14 residues. V lost 7 bases, J lost 4 bases, and 7 bases stayed unmatched. The germline gives CDR1 SGHTA, CDR2 FQGNSA. CDR3 sequence: CASTKAGGPYEQYF. The CDR3 bases are TGTGCCAGCACCAAAGCGGGAGGGCCTTACGAGCAGTACTTC.

The V gene is TRBV10-2, the J gene TRBJ1-1; TRBD1 aligns across 8 bases. The germline V gene encodes CDR1 WSHSY and CDR2 SAAADI. The CDR3 length is 14 residues. V was clipped by 6 bases and J by 1 base; unmatched bases: 4. The CDR3 sequence is CASSEDRANTEAFF. In DNA, the CDR3 is TGCGCCAGCAGCGAGGACAGGGCGAACACTGAAGCTTTCTTT.

V usage is TRBV19 and J usage is TRBJ1-5; D is unclear. Germline V gene data show CDR1 as LNHDA and CDR2 as SQIVND (reference sequence). The CDR3 spans 13 residues. Trimming left V 3 bases short and J 7 bases short, with 10 bases between. The CDR3 protein is CASSIYLSQPQHF. CDR3 nucleotide sequence: TGTGCCAGTAGTATCTACTTATCACAGCCCCAGCATTTT.

The CDR3 DNA sequence: TGCGCCAGCAGCCAGGATTTTGTAACAGGGGTCTACGAGCAGTACTTC. Translated: CASSQDFVTGVYEQYF. The chain couples TRBV4-1 to TRBJ2-7; 7 bases map to TRBD1. The CDR3 totals 16 residues. The germline gives CDR1 MGHRA, CDR2 YSYEKL. The trim removed 3 bases at V and 3 bases at J, leaving 11 bases unmatched.